Below, 18 T cell receptor beta chains from the same sample are listed, as sequenced in a study of T cells in Graves' hyperthyroidism and ophthalmopathy. There were TCR beta CDR3 regions amplified from RNA transcripts. In the first-round RT-PCR of the TCR CDR3, the HTBI primer set was used. TCRdb independently ran MiXCR on the multiplex PCR reads; one entry per CDR3 protein. The sample has around 610,000 distinct CDR3 sequences, roughly 15% seen once. Sample: blood. The receptors stem from a middle-aged woman with Graves' ophthalmopathy.

This clonotype was seen many times. The chain has TRBV6-2 or TRBV6-3 and TRBJ2-5; tentatively, D is TRBD1 (6 bases). The CDR3 runs to 15 residues. Trimming removed 5 bases at V and 1 base at J, with 14 bases between. Germline V gives CDR1 MNHEY, CDR2 SVGEGT. CDR3 sequence (DNA): TGTGCCAGCAGTGCCTTCGACAGGTTCCAAGAGACCCAGTACTTC. This translates into CASSAFDRFQETQYF.

The rearrangement links TRBV28 to TRBJ2-5, with TRBD1 as a possible D gene (5 bases). The CDR3 loop spans 14 amino acids. The V gene lost 6 bases and the J gene lost 2 bases, with 13 bases spanning the gap. The germline gives CDR1 MDHEN, CDR2 SYDVKM. The CDR3 nucleotides are TGTGCCAGCAGATTAGGACACATACAAGAGACCCAGTACTTC. This translates into CASRLGHIQETQYF.

This clonotype was observed many times. The rearrangement uses TRBV5-1 and TRBJ2-7, with 9 bases matching TRBD1. The V gene's germline CDR1 is SGHRS and CDR2 YFSETQ. With 5 bases clipped from V and 5 bases from J, the junction kept 11 bases outside the gene matches. The CDR3 runs to 15 residues. CDR3 region: CASSLRGDRVHEQYF. CDR3 in DNA: TGCGCCAGCAGTTTGAGGGGGGACAGGGTCCACGAGCAGTACTTC.

This clonotype was picked up many times. V is TRBV29-1 and J is TRBJ2-1; the D is unclear. The germline gives CDR1 SQVTM, CDR2 ANQGSEA. The CDR3 loop spans 13 amino acids. V was cut by 8 bases and J by 12 bases, with 23 bases left in between. CDR3 DNA sequence: TGCAGCCCGTTCCTGGACGGCAGCAAGGCGCAGTTCTTC. Its protein product is CSPFLDGSKAQFF.

The rearrangement joins TRBV30 to TRBJ1-1, with D uncertain. V was trimmed by 2 bases and J by 7 bases, leaving 17 bases between them. The CDR3 has 14 residues. Germline V gives CDR1 GTSNPN, CDR2 SVGIG (reference sequence). The CDR3 DNA reads as TGTGCCTGGAGTTGGGGTGGGCAGGCCAATGAAGCTTTCTTT. This encodes CAWSWGGQANEAFF.

This chain connects TRBV6-5 to TRBJ1-1; D not certain. V gave up 0 bases and J gave up 6 bases, with 8 bases separating them. CDR1 is MNHEY and CDR2 is SVGAGI in the germline V gene. The CDR3 covers 13 residues. CDR3 coding DNA: TGTGCCAGCAGTTACTCGAAGAGATCTGAAGCTTTCTTT. This gives the protein CASSYSKRSEAFF.

This clonotype was detected ten times or more. The chain couples TRBV20-1 to TRBJ2-7; a weak D match, TRBD1 (5 bases). In germline, CDR1 is DFQATT, CDR2 SNEGSKA (reference sequence). V was pared by 5 bases and J by 2 bases, with 13 bases between. The CDR3 totals 13 residues. CDR3 sequence: CSAEDSNAYEQYF. The CDR3 DNA follows: TGCAGTGCTGAAGACAGTAACGCCTACGAGCAGTACTTC.

This clonotype was picked up many times. J is TRBJ2-5 and V is TRBV28, with D perhaps matching TRBD1 or TRBD2 (6 bases each). The CDR3 is made up of 16 amino acids. CDR1 is MDHEN and CDR2 is SYDVKM in the germline V gene. The ends were cut back, 5 bases at V and 8 bases at J, with 24 bases in the middle. The CDR3 loop reads CASSPPGGCVRGTQYF. The CDR3 DNA follows: TGTGCCAGCAGTCCACCCGGGGGCTGCGTCCGAGGAACCCAGTACTTC.

This clonotype was observed at least ten times. CDR3 DNA sequence: TGTGCCAGCAGGGGGACAGGGGGAAACACTGAAGCTTTCTTT. Translating gives CASRGTGGNTEAFF. The V gene is TRBV6-5, the J gene TRBJ1-1; 11 bases agree with TRBD1. Germline trimming cut 6 bases from V and 2 bases from J; bases unmatched to any gene: 2. Germline CDR1 reads MNHEY; CDR2 reads SVGAGI. The CDR3 has 14 amino acids.

The chain has TRBV7-2 and TRBJ2-7; 7 bases fit TRBD1. Germline assignment: CDR1 SGHTA and CDR2 FQGNSA. This CDR3 region has 14 residues. V lost 5 bases, J lost 3 bases, and 7 bases stayed unmatched. The CDR3 DNA reads TGTGCCAGCAGCGGAAACAGGGGCCACTACGAGCAGTACTTC. Amino acid sequence: CASSGNRGHYEQYF.

This chain uses TRBV4-1 with TRBJ1-3; unclear D gene. The germline V and J ends were trimmed by 3 bases and 0 bases, with 6 bases remaining between them. CDR3 size: 14 residues. Germline V CDR1 and CDR2: MGHRA, YSYEKL. CDR3: CASSQAYSGNTIYF. The DNA for the CDR3 is TGCGCCAGCAGCCAGGCCTACTCTGGAAACACCATATATTTT.

This clonotype was recorded many times. This chain links TRBV6-5 with TRBJ1-2; D might be TRBD1 (5 bases). The ends were cut back, 0 bases at V and 5 bases at J, with 13 bases in the middle. This CDR3 contains 15 residues. CDR1 is MNHEY, CDR2 SVGAGI, per germline. CDR3: CASSYSIVQGYGYTF. CDR3 in DNA: TGTGCCAGCAGTTACTCGATTGTTCAGGGTTATGGCTACACCTTC.

This clonotype was found a few times. The rearrangement links TRBV10-3 to TRBJ2-2; 10 nucleotides match TRBD2. This CDR3 has 17 residues. The germline gives CDR1 ENHRY, CDR2 SYGVKD. V lost 7 bases to trimming and J lost 1 base; unmatched junction nucleotides: 9. DNA of the CDR3: TGTGCCATCAAGTCAGCTAGCGGGAGTCTGAACACCGGGGAGCTGTTTTTT. Its translation: CAIKSASGSLNTGELFF.

The sample holds many counts of this clonotype. This chain joins TRBV5-1 and TRBJ2-7; 10 bases map to TRBD1. CDR3 length: 15 amino acids. Germline trimming cut 2 bases from V and 6 bases from J; bases unmatched to any gene: 8. From germline, CDR1 is SGHRS and CDR2 YFSETQ. The CDR3 spells CASSLAGTGVGEQYF. CDR3 DNA: TGCGCCAGCAGCTTAGCCGGGACAGGGGTCGGCGAGCAGTACTTC.

This clonotype was counted ten times or more. V gene TRBV9 combines with J gene TRBJ1-1; 7 positions agree with TRBD1. V gave up 4 bases and J gave up 6 bases; unmatched junction bases: 6. The germline V gene encodes CDR1 SGDLS and CDR2 YYNGEE. The CDR3 totals 13 residues. The CDR3 reads CASSLTGRAEAFF. CDR3 sequence (DNA): TGTGCCAGCAGCTTGACAGGGCGGGCTGAAGCTTTCTTT.

The V call is TRBV10-3, the J call TRBJ2-5; 7 positions match TRBD2. From germline, CDR1 is ENHRY and CDR2 SYGVKD. The CDR3 spans 16 residues. J was trimmed by 4 bases and V by 3 bases; bases with no gene match: 11. The CDR3 nucleotides are TGTGCCATCAGTGATAAAGGGCGGGAGTTCGGAGAGACCCAGTACTTC. This codes for CAISDKGREFGETQYF.

This clonotype was picked up many times. The chain recombines TRBV7-9 with TRBJ2-4, with 10 bases lining up with TRBD1. The junction had 1 base not matched to a gene; V was cut back by 6 bases and J by 2 bases. CDR1 and CDR2 from the germline V gene are SEHNR and FQNEAQ (reference sequence). The CDR3 totals 14 residues. This CDR3 reads CASRGQGTKNIQYF. In nucleotides, the CDR3 is TGTGCCAGCAGGGGACAGGGGACCAAAAACATTCAGTACTTC.

There are a few counts of this clonotype. The gene calls are TRBV10-2 and TRBJ2-7; 11 bases map to TRBD2. After removal of 7 bases from V and 0 bases from J, the junction contained 11 bases not matched to a gene. Germline CDR1 and CDR2: WSHSY and SAAADI. The CDR3 runs to 17 residues. The CDR3 loop is CASTRGTSGFLSYEQYF. In nucleotides, the CDR3 is TGCGCCAGCACTAGGGGGACTAGCGGATTTCTCTCCTACGAGCAGTACTTC.